This T cell receptor (beta chain) was obtained from a study of Ad26.COV2.S vaccination and SARS-CoV-2 variants. Study context: Donor was in the COV1001 Ad26.COV2.S trial arm.

Germline assignment: CDR1 SQVTM and CDR2 ANQGSEA. After removal of 4 bases from V and 4 bases from J, the junction contained 11 bases not matched to a gene. The CDR3 has 16 amino acids. The treatment: roughly 19 received Ad26.COV2.S at low or high dose, single or two shots; five or six received placebo; per-sample allocation not given. The samples date from day 63 after the first vaccine or placebo injection. Sequencing was performed with immunoSEQ multiplex PCR; in TCRdb, only in-frame clones are kept and a portion is missing. This table holds 430,000 or so clones, roughly 89% found once. The V gene is TRBV29-1, the J gene TRBJ2-3; 10 bases map to TRBD2. The source material was peripheral blood, sampled in a trial of Ad26.COV2.S vaccine versus placebo. The source of this sequence is a person between 18 and 59 years old who received the Ad26.COV2.S COVID-19 vaccine or a placebo. The CDR3 region has the DNA TGCAGCGTTGCCCCCCCTAGCGGGAGTTTGTCAGATACGCAGTATTTT. Its translation is CSVAPPSGSLSDTQYF.